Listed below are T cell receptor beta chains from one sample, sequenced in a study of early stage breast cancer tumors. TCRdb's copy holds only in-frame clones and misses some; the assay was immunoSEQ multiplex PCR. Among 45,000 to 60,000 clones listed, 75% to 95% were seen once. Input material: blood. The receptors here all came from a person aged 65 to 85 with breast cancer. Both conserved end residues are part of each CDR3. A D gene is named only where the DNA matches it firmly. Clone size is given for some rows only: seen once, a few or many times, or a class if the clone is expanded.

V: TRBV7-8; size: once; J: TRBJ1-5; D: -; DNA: TGTGCCAGCAGCCTCGATAGGGGTTTGCAGCCCCAGCATTTT; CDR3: CASSLDRGLQPQHF
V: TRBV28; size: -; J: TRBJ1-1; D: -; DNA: TGTGCCAGCAGTTCCCCACAGGAAAGAACTGAAGCTTTCTTT; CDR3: CASSSPQERTEAFF
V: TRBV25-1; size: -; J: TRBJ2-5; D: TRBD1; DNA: TGTGCCAGCAGTGAGAGACAGGGGGAAGAGACCCAGTACTTC; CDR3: CASSERQGEETQYF
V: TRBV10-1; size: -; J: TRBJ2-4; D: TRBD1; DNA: TGCGCCAGCCAGGGACAGGGGGACTTC; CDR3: CASQGQGDF
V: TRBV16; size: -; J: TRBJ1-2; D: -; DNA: TGTGCCAGCAGCCAGCAGGGTGGCTATGGCTACACCTTC; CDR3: CASSQQGGYGYTF
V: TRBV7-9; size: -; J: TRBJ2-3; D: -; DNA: TGTGCCAGCAGCGCAACAGGGATAGATACGCAGTATTTT; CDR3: CASSATGIDTQYF
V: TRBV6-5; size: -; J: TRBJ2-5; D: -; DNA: TGTGCCAGCAGTTACTCGGGGCAGGCCAAAGAGACCCAGTACTTC; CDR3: CASSYSGQAKETQYF
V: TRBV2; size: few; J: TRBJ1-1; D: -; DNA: TGTGCCAGCAGTGAAGAAGAACAGGTCAACACTGAAGCTTTCTTT; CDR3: CASSEEEQVNTEAFF
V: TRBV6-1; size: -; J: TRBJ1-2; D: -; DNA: TGTGCCAGCACATTCCGGCACGGAGGGCACTATGGCTACACCTTC; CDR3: CASTFRHGGHYGYTF
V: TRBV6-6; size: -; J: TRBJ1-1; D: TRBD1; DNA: TGTGCCAGCAGTTACCCGGACAGGGGTGAAGCTTTCTTT; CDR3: CASSYPDRGEAFF
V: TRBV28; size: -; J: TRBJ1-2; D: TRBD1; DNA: TGTGCCAGCAGTTCCTACAGGGGGGATGGCTACACCTTC; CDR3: CASSSYRGDGYTF
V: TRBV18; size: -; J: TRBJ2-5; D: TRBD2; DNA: TGTGCCAGCTCACCTATTGGGACTAGCTTGGGGACCCAGTACTTC; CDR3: CASSPIGTSLGTQYF
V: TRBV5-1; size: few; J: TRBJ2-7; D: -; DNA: TGCGCCAGCAGCTTGTCAGGGCCGGCCCTTTACGAGCAGTACTTC; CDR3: CASSLSGPALYEQYF
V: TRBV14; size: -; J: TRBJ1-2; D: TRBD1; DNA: TGTGCCAGCAGCCAGGACAGGGGCCTAGGTTACACCTTC; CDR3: CASSQDRGLGYTF
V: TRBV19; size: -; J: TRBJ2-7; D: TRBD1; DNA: TGTGCCAGTAGTATAGGTGGGACAGTCTTCTACGAGCAGTACTTC; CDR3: CASSIGGTVFYEQYF
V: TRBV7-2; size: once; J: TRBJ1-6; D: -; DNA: TGTGCCAGCAGCTTATCTGAGGGCGGTTCACCCCTCCACTTT; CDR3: CASSLSEGGSPLHF
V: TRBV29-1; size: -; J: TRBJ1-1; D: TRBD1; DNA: TGCAGCGTTGGACGTATGGCAGGGGGGTGGGGCACTGAAGCTTTCTTT; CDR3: CSVGRMAGGWGTEAFF
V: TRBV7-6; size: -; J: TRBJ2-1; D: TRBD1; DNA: TGTGCCAGCAGCTACCCAGGGGACAGGGGCGGAAATGAGCAGTTCTTC; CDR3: CASSYPGDRGGNEQFF
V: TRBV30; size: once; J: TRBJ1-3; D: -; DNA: TGTGCCGGTTGGGGGAGGGTATCTGGAAACACCATATATTTT; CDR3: CAGWGRVSGNTIYF
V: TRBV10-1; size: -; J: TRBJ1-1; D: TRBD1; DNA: TGCGCCAGCAGCTCCGGACAGGGGAACACTGAAGCTTTCTTT; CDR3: CASSSGQGNTEAFF
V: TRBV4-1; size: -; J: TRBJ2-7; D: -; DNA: TGCGCCAGCAGCCAAGATTTTTTGTGGACAGTCGAGCAGTACTTC; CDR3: CASSQDFLWTVEQYF
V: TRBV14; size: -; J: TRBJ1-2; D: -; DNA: TGTGCCAGCAGCCCGAACGGTGATTATGGCTACACCTTC; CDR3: CASSPNGDYGYTF
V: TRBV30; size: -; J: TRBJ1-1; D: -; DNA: TGTGCCTGGAGTGGGCAGGGGAACACTGAAGCTTTCTTT; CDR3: CAWSGQGNTEAFF
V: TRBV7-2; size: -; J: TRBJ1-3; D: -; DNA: TGTGCCAGCAGCTCCGCCCGGTACGGTGGAAACACCATATATTTT; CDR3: CASSSARYGGNTIYF
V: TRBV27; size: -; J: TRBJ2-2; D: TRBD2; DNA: TGTGCCAGCAGTTCCTATGGACTAGCGGGAGCGAACACCGGGGAGCTGTTTTTT; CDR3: CASSSYGLAGANTGELFF
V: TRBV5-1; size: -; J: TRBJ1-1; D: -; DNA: TGCGCCAGCTACAACGGACAGCGCACGAGGGGAGCTTTCTTT; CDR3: CASYNGQRTRGAFF
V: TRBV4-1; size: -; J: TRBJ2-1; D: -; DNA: TGCGCCAGCAGCCAAGATGGACTCGGGCTAGCCCTCCCCTACAATGAGCAGTTCTTC; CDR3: CASSQDGLGLALPYNEQFF
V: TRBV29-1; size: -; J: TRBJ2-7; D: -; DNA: TGCAGCGGTGGATCGGGACACCTCTACGAGCAGTACTTC; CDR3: CSGGSGHLYEQYF